Below are 18 T cell receptor beta chains sequenced from a single sample in a study of cytomegalovirus exposure and HLA in healthy donors. The PCR contained 60 Vbeta and 13 Jbeta primers. Some clones are missing from TCRdb's copy, which holds only in-frame ones; the method was immunoSEQ multiplex PCR. Of about 150,000 clones listed, 70% are singletons. Material: PBMCs. All receptors come from a woman aged 55 to 70 in good health and CMV-seropositive.

The rearrangement joins TRBV2 to TRBJ2-2; possibly TRBD1 for D (6 bases). The CDR3 loop spans 15 amino acids. CDR1 is SNHLY and CDR2 is FYNNEI in the germline V gene. V lost 2 bases and J lost 4, with 11 bases in between. Here the CDR3 DNA reads TGTGCCAGCAGTGAATCGAGAGGGGGCACCGGGGAGCTGTTTTTT. Amino acids: CASSESRGGTGELFF.

DNA of the CDR3: TGTGCCAGCAGCTTAGGTTCCCGGCAGGAGGGTGAAAAACTGTTTTTT. Translated: CASSLGSRQEGEKLFF. The chain couples TRBV7-8 to TRBJ1-4; D gene uncertain. Trimming took 1 base from V and 7 from J, leaving 16 bases between them. This CDR3 is 16 amino acids long. Germline V lookup: CDR1 SGHVS, CDR2 FQNEAQ. The full variable domain, in which reference TRBV7-8 and TRBJ1-4 provide the parts outside the CDR3, is GAGVSQSPRYKVAKRGQDVALRCDPISGHVSLFWYQQALGQGPEFLTYFQNEAQLDKSGLPSDRFFAERPEGSVSTLKIQRTQQEDSAVYLCASSLGSRQEGEKLFFGSGTQLSVL.

V usage is TRBV6-5 and J usage is TRBJ1-1; possibly TRBD1 for D (5 bases). The CDR3 is 13 amino acids. Germline V gives CDR1 MNHEY, CDR2 SVGAGI. V shed 6 bases and J shed 8 bases, with 16 bases lying between them. The CDR3: CASRNPGGVEAFF. The CDR3 nucleotides are TGTGCCAGCAGAAACCCGGGGGGAGTCGAAGCTTTCTTT.

The genes are TRBV27 and TRBJ2-3, with D perhaps matching TRBD2 (5 bases). The germline gives CDR1 MNHEY, CDR2 SMNVEV (reference sequence). CDR3 size: 15 residues. Trimming left V 3 bases short and J 2 bases short, with 12 bases between. CDR3 coding DNA: TGTGCCAGCAGTTTTGGGCGGGCCCTCACAGATACGCAGTATTTT. Translated, it gives CASSFGRALTDTQYF.

This clone was detected only a few times. The J gene is TRBJ2-1, the V gene TRBV6-5; 7 bases agree with TRBD2. V was clipped by 8 bases and J by 7 bases; unmatched bases: 11. CDR1 is MNHEY, CDR2 SVGAGI, per germline. The CDR3 loop spans 14 amino acids. CDR3 amino acids: CASGGTTAGNEQFF. The CDR3 DNA sequence: TGTGCCAGCGGGGGGACTACCGCTGGAAATGAGCAGTTCTTC.

The CDR3 spells CASSFLGGGEETQYF. The CDR3, as DNA: TGTGCCAGCAGTTTCCTCGGAGGGGGGGAGGAGACCCAGTACTTC. The chain carries TRBV27 and TRBJ2-5; possibly TRBD2 for D (7 bases). This CDR3 is built from 15 residues. Germline V gene sequence: CDR1 MNHEY, CDR2 SMNVEV (reference sequence). V was pared by 3 bases and J by 5 bases, with 16 bases between.

This clone was seen a few times. The chain has TRBV6-1 and TRBJ1-5; 7 bases match TRBD1. This CDR3 region has 14 residues. Germline V gene lookup returns CDR1 MNHNS and CDR2 SASEGT. V lost 5 bases and J lost 4; bases outside the gene matches: 5. CDR3 loop: CASSSQGVNQPQHF. CDR3 in DNA: TGTGCCAGCAGTTCCCAGGGGGTAAATCAGCCCCAGCATTTT.

This clone was detected once. This chain links TRBV2 with TRBJ2-5; D remains ambiguous. The CDR3 loop spans 14 amino acids. Between the trimmed V and J ends, which lost 3 bases and 5 bases, there was a span of 13 bases. Per germline, CDR1 SNHLY and CDR2 FYNNEI. The CDR3 nucleotides read TGTGCCAGCAGTGATCGTGGGCAACGGGAGACCCAGTACTTC. Translated, it gives CASSDRGQRETQYF.

This sequence joins TRBV6-4 and TRBJ2-7; possibly TRBD2 for D (6 bases). V lost 6 bases to trimming and J lost 2 bases, with 14 bases between them. The germline V gene encodes CDR1 MRHNA and CDR2 SNTAGT. The CDR3 has 14 residues. The CDR3 reads CASSRDSGPYEQYF. CDR3 sequence (DNA): TGTGCCAGCAGCCGGGACTCGGGTCCCTACGAGCAGTACTTC.

The V and J genes are TRBV5-1 and TRBJ2-2; 8 nucleotides line up with TRBD2. The CDR3 is 13 residues long. V was pared by 4 bases and J by 6 bases, with 2 bases of the junction left unmatched. Germline CDR1 is SGHRS and CDR2 is YFSETQ. The CDR3 DNA follows: TGCGCCAGCAGCCCGGGGGGGGCCGGGGAGCTGTTTTTT. It encodes CASSPGGAGELFF. Complete variable domain (other parts from reference TRBV5-1 and TRBJ2-2): KAGVTQTPRYLIKTRGQQVTLSCSPISGHRSVSWYQQTPGQGLQFLFEYFSETQRNKGNFPGRFSGRQFSNSRSEMNVSTLELGDSALYLCASSPGGAGELFFGEGSRLTVL.

The gene calls are TRBV14 and TRBJ2-1; D unclear. Germline values: CDR1 SGHDN, CDR2 FVKESK. The CDR3 has 13 amino acids. V lost 0 bases and J 12 bases, leaving 12 bases between the germline ends. CDR3 nucleotides: TGTGCCAGCAGCCAAGATGAAGCGTCGGTGCAGTTCTTC. This encodes CASSQDEASVQFF.

In this sample, this clone turned up a few times. This chain joins TRBV5-1 and TRBJ1-2; TRBD1 is a possible D gene (6 bases). V gave up 3 bases and J gave up 6 bases, with 15 bases separating them. CDR1 and CDR2 from the germline V gene are SGHRS and YFSETQ. The CDR3 consists of 14 residues. CDR3 in amino acids: CASSSQQGEDGYTF. CDR3 coding DNA: TGCGCCAGCAGCTCGCAACAGGGAGAAGATGGCTACACCTTC.

The genes are TRBV5-1 and TRBJ2-7, with 7 bases that match TRBD2. Germline V gene lookup returns CDR1 SGHRS and CDR2 YFSETQ. The V gene end was trimmed by 4 bases and the J gene end by 0 bases; junction bases not matched to a gene: 7. The CDR3 consists of 15 residues. This chain's CDR3 is CASSPGGSASYEQYF. DNA of the CDR3: TGCGCCAGCAGCCCCGGGGGGAGCGCCTCCTACGAGCAGTACTTC.

This sequence joins TRBV18 and TRBJ1-5; no reliable D call. Germline values: CDR1 KGHSH, CDR2 LQKENI. The CDR3 spans 14 residues. The V end lost 8 bases, the J end lost 0 bases, and 11 bases lay between the germline ends. The CDR3 nucleotides read TGTGCCAGCCCCAGAGGTTATAGCAATCAGCCCCAGCATTTT. Its translation is CASPRGYSNQPQHF.

The rearrangement joins TRBV27 to TRBJ1-1, with a possible D match to TRBD1 (6 bases). CDR1 is MNHEY and CDR2 is SMNVEV in the germline V gene (reference sequence). V lost 5 bases and J lost 4, with 11 bases in between. This CDR3 contains 13 residues. The CDR3 loop is CASSRTVLTEAFF. CDR3 bases: TGTGCCAGCAGTCGGACAGTACTCACTGAAGCTTTCTTT.

The table lists this clone with a few counts. The chain combines TRBV27 with TRBJ2-4; the D gene is possibly TRBD1 (5 bases). The CDR3 runs to 17 residues. Germline-derived CDR1 and CDR2 are MNHEY and SMNVEV (reference sequence). V lost 5 bases and J lost 0, with 17 bases in between. CDR3 region: CASSPRTFIRAKNIQYF. CDR3 coding DNA: TGTGCCAGCAGTCCTCGGACATTTATACGAGCCAAAAACATTCAGTACTTC.

The chain is built from TRBV11-2 and TRBJ1-2; D is uncertain. Deletions cut 5 bases from V and 5 bases from J, with 15 bases between. Germline V lookup: CDR1 SGHAT, CDR2 FQNNGV. There are 14 residues in the CDR3. The CDR3 protein is CASSPDLRVYGYTF. CDR3 coding DNA: TGTGCCAGCAGCCCGGACTTGCGGGTATATGGCTACACCTTC.

J is TRBJ1-1 and V is TRBV5-1, with D possibly matching TRBD1 (5 bases). CDR1 and CDR2 (germline): SGHRS, YFSETQ. V gave up 4 bases and J gave up 12 bases, with 13 bases separating them. CDR3 length equals 11 residues. This chain's CDR3 is CASSPGGGTFF. In DNA, the CDR3 is TGCGCCAGCAGCCCCGGGGGAGGAACTTTCTTT.